One and the same sample provided the 8 T cell receptor beta chains below, sequenced in a study of cytomegalovirus exposure and HLA in healthy donors. With 60 Vbeta and 13 Jbeta primers, the PCR was carried out. Sequencing was performed with immunoSEQ multiplex PCR; in TCRdb, only in-frame clones are kept and a portion is missing. This sample lists about 140,000 clones; its ten largest clones have approximately 2.4%. The sequencing input was PBMCs. These receptors came from a man aged 35-49 years in good health and CMV-seronegative.

Details on this clone: This CDR3 is also generated by other DNA sequences in the sample. V and J are TRBV7-9 and TRBJ1-6; D is possibly TRBD1 (5 bases). The CDR3 is made up of 15 amino acids. V was pared by 1 base and J by 3 bases, with 7 bases between. From germline, CDR1 is SEHNR and CDR2 FQNEAQ (reference sequence). CDR3 sequence reads: CASSLGQGYNSPLHF. The CDR3 DNA reads as TGTGCCAGCAGCTTAGGTCAGGGCTATAATTCACCCCTCCACTTT.

The rearrangement joins TRBV7-9 to TRBJ1-2, with 7 nucleotides matching TRBD1. The CDR3 runs to 13 residues. CDR1 SEHNR and CDR2 FQNEAQ come from the germline V gene (reference sequence). With 5 bases clipped from V and 8 bases from J, the junction kept 8 bases outside the gene matches. CDR3 residues: CASSPRAGGGYTF. The CDR3 DNA is TGTGCCAGCAGCCCGCGGGCAGGGGGAGGCTACACCTTC.

In DNA, the CDR3 is TGTGCCAGTAGTATGAAGTGGGCCGGGACCCAGTACTTC. Translating gives CASSMKWAGTQYF. The chain recombines TRBV19 with TRBJ2-5; no firm D call. V was cut by 3 bases and J by 7 bases, with 12 bases left in between. The CDR3 length is 13 residues. From germline, CDR1 is LNHDA and CDR2 SQIVND (reference sequence).

The chain has TRBV6-1 and TRBJ1-6; D perhaps matches TRBD1 (6 bases). Trimming removed 7 bases from V and 7 bases from J, with 14 bases in between. Germline CDR1 and CDR2: MNHNS and SASEGT. This CDR3 spans 14 amino acids. The DNA for the CDR3 is TGTGCCAGCAAAAGGACAGAGGGAAATTCACCCCTCCACTTT. Its protein is CASKRTEGNSPLHF.

V gene TRBV18 combines with J gene TRBJ1-5, with D hard to call. V was clipped by 4 bases and J by 5 bases, with 9 bases between them. The CDR3 consists of 13 residues. Per germline, CDR1 KGHSH and CDR2 LQKENI. The CDR3 nucleotides read TGTGCCAGCTCACAATCAGTGGATCAGCCCCAGCATTTT. As protein: CASSQSVDQPQHF.

V is TRBV7-2 and J is TRBJ2-7, with 8 bases that match TRBD1. The CDR3 totals 15 residues. After removal of 1 base from V and 3 bases from J, the junction contained 5 bases not matched to a gene. Germline loops: CDR1 SGHTA, CDR2 FQGNSA. CDR3 in DNA: TGTGCCAGCAGCTTAGGAGCGACAGGGGACTACGAGCAGTACTTC. This sequence encodes CASSLGATGDYEQYF.

V gene TRBV2 combines with J gene TRBJ2-7; TRBD1 agrees at 7 bases. V was clipped by 4 bases and J by 3 bases; unmatched bases: 9. Germline V gene data show CDR1 as SNHLY and CDR2 as FYNNEI. This CDR3 is built from 15 residues. The CDR3 DNA reads as TGTGCCAGCAGTGCCATTGACGGGACAGACTACGAGCAGTACTTC. Its translation is CASSAIDGTDYEQYF.

The chain combines TRBV6-5 with TRBJ2-5; 7 nucleotides match TRBD1. The better agreement between TRBJ2-7 and the DNA end casts doubt on the J call. Germline V gene sequence: CDR1 MNHEY, CDR2 SVGAGI. CDR3 size: 15 residues. This CDR3 reads CASSYLGTALDEQYF. In DNA, the CDR3 is TGTGCCAGCAGTTACCTAGGGACAGCGCTCGACGAGCAGTACTTC.